Here is one T cell receptor (beta chain) with its context. There is no known antigen for this receptor. Given a much more abundant clone one base away, this may be a read error. This sample stems from a study of tumor-infiltrating lymphocytes in primary liver carcinoma (dated by TCRdb to the late 2010s). About the study as a whole: Four to six patients with histopathologically diagnosed primary liver carcinoma underwent surgical resection in China between late 2015 and March 2016. Roughly 3.5 to 7.13 million productive TCRbeta reads were obtained per sample, and no significant difference in read depth was found between tissue types. Of the five patients (three men and two women, aged 30 to 69 years), four had hepatocellular carcinoma and one had combined HCC and intrahepatic cholangiocarcinoma. Technical replicate repertoires showed high reproducibility, with mean shared-clone rates approximately 0.9 and correlation coefficients above 0.95. Across five regions of each liver tumor, along with adjacent normal tissue and blood, the study brought together TCRbeta repertoire sequencing, expression microarrays and whole-exome sequencing. The five patients had tumors staged T1-T3 N0M0, with maximum diameters ranging from roughly 4 to 10 cm. TCRbeta repertoire sequencing covered approximately 35 specimens from 5 patients: 25 tumor regions, 5 adjacent noncancerous liver tissues and 5 peripheral blood samples. Paper-wide results and their limitations: Because only the TCR beta chain was sequenced and unpaired alpha chains were not captured, true repertoire diversity is likely underestimated. The study included only a few patients, and the authors note findings should be validated in a larger study. A significantly larger repertoire fraction was made up by the top 250 clones in tumors than in blood (p = 0.039). Since the samples were bulk and unsorted, there was no way to compare CD4+ and CD8+ T cell repertoires. Repertoire overlap was higher between tumor regions (mean roughly 36%) than tumor-adjacent (approximately 17%) or tumor-blood (approximately 14%) pairs, consistent with antigen-driven expansion.

Relative to germline, V is missing 4 bases and J is missing 4 bases, with 13 bases of the junction outside any gene match. The germline V gene gives CDR1 as MGHRA and CDR2 as YSYEKL. Inclusive of the bounding cysteine and phenylalanine, the CDR3 is 16 residues long. Kept here is only the CDR3 DNA, which spans 48 bases and is read in frame from base 1. RNA from unsorted whole blood was extracted with TRIzol reagent, and germline DNA was obtained with the DNeasy Blood & Tissue kit. Chronic HBV infection was present in the patients, and the patients were treatment-naive at sampling. Before surgery, four milliliters of peripheral blood were collected into K2EDTA tubes. TCRbeta-specific cDNA was reverse-transcribed from 500 ng total RNA using a constant-region primer and ProtoScript II reverse transcriptase. The TCRbeta libraries were prepared through three rounds of nested multiplex PCR following a slightly modified ARM-PCR procedure. Each of the first two PCR rounds ran for approximately 10 cycles and used multiplex TRBV1-TRBV30 forward primers together with a Cbeta reverse primer. Sample barcodes and Illumina adapters were attached in a final 25-cycle PCR using Deep VentR polymerase. Before sequencing, amplicons of 200-500 bp were purified from gel using a QIAquick gel extraction kit. TCRbeta amplicons were sequenced on an Illumina HiSeq 2500 with 250-bp paired-end reads. Per the authors' processing: To recover full CDR3 sequences, reads were quality-trimmed using Trimmomatic v0.33 and paired reads were then merged using FLASH v1.2.11. V, D and J germline segments were assigned to the rearranged TCRbeta sequences using MiGEC v1.2.1b. VDJtools v1.0.0 computed clonotype statistics and Shannon-Wiener diversity indices. Except for diversity analysis, only each sample's 250 most abundant clonotypes were used in subsequent analyses to reduce sampling bias. In TCRdb, the public reads were trimmed at Q25 with fastp and aligned with MiXCR, with productive beta chains retained. Rows are unified per CDR3 protein, each entry keeping the most common DNA and genes. These V and J calls derive from TCRdb rather than the authors' analysis. This sample lists around 330,000 distinct CDR3 sequences; approximately 65% were detected once. The ten largest clones add up to 9% to 10% of the sample.

This TCR was sampled from a man aged 35 to 55 with primary liver carcinoma and hepatitis B virus infection. Material: peripheral blood. The chain uses TRBV4-1 and TRBJ2-7, with 7 middle bases fitting TRBD1. CDR3 region: CASSPVRHRGSYEQYF. The sequenced DNA: TGCGCCAGCAGCCCCGTCCGGCACAGGGGCTCTTACGAGCAGTACTTC.